This T cell receptor beta chain appears in the sequencing data of a study of T cell responses to AZD1222 COVID-19 vaccine. General observations from the study: Samples come after the peak T cell response, not at day 14. Clonal diversity was possibly underestimated; the donors were predominantly white British and more often female. Two doses of AZD1222 preceded a rise in Spike-specific TCR breadth and depth.

Trimming removed 2 bases from V and 3 bases from J, with 8 bases in between. There are 13 residues in the CDR3. Sequencing was performed with immunoSEQ multiplex PCR; in TCRdb, only in-frame clones are kept and a portion is missing. Of about 120,000 clones in the sample, just over 85% were seen once. As to this clone: The antigen is not known.

This clonotype was sampled from an adult who received the AZD1222 COVID-19 vaccine. V gene TRBV12-3 or TRBV12-4 combines with J gene TRBJ2-7; D gene unclear. The input for sequencing was peripheral blood, taken 28 days after the second AZD1222 dose. The CDR3 nucleotides read TGTGCCAGCAGTTTAATGGGTAGCTACGAGCAGTACTTC. Its translation: CASSLMGSYEQYF.